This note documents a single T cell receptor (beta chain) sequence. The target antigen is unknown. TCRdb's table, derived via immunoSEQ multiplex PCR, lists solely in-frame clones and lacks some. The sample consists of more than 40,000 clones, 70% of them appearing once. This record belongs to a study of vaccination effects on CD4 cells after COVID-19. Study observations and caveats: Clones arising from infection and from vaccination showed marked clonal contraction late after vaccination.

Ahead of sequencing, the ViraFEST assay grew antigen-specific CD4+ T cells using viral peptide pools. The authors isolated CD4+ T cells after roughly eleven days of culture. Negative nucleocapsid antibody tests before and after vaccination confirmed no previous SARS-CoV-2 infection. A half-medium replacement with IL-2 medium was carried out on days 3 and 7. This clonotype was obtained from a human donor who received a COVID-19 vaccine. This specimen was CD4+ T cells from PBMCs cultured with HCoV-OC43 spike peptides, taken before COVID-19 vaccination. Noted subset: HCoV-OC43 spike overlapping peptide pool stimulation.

The CDR3 here is CASSLIGVGNSPLHF. The CDR3 DNA follows: TGTGCCAGCAGCTTAATAGGGGTTGGGAATTCACCCCTCCACTTT. V usage is TRBV5-6 and J usage is TRBJ1-6; TRBD1 might be the D (5 bases). The CDR3 is 15 amino acids. The germline V and J ends were trimmed by 2 bases and 7 bases, with 13 bases remaining between them. The germline V gene encodes CDR1 SGHDT and CDR2 YYEEEE. Full variable domain (remainder filled in from reference TRBV5-6 and TRBJ1-6): DAGVTQSPTHLIKTRGQQVTLRCSPKSGHDTVSWYQQALGQGPQFIFQYYEEEERQRGNFPDRFSGHQFPNYSSELNVNALLLGDSALYLCASSLIGVGNSPLHFGNGTRLTVT.